This T cell receptor (beta chain) was profiled in a study of blood T cell repertoires in COVID-19. About the study: Sites in the United States, Italy and Spain provided acute and convalescent COVID-19 samples. Sample material is recorded as cDNA or gDNA derived from T cells, B-cell-depleted T cells, or PBMCs.

Profiled with immunoSEQ multiplex PCR; TCRdb holds only in-frame clones, not every one. The sample consists of around 99,000 clones, almost 85% of them appearing once. V shed 2 bases and J shed 0 bases, with 13 bases lying between them. The CDR3 runs 16 residues. The germline V gene has CDR1 MNHEY and CDR2 SVGAGI. The receptor was derived from a human donor in a cohort sampled during active COVID-19. Material for sequencing was peripheral blood. This chain uses TRBV6-5 with TRBJ1-2; no reliable D call. CDR3 DNA sequence: TGTGCCAGCAGTTACGTTGAGAGGGTAGCTAACTATGGCTACACCTTC. Its protein is CASSYVERVANYGYTF.